The next 32 T cell receptor beta chains were all read from a single sample in a study of blood T cell repertoires in COVID-19. Repertoires were generated with immunoSEQ multiplex PCR, while TCRdb's copy carries only in-frame clones and drops some. The sample has about 200,000 clones, 70% to 90% seen once. Sequenced input: peripheral blood. The receptors were gathered from a man aged 18 to 35 with active or convalescent COVID-19.

This clone was counted a single time. The chain recombines TRBV19 with TRBJ2-7, with TRBD2 matching 8 bases. CDR3 length equals 14 residues. In germline, CDR1 is LNHDA, CDR2 SQIVND (reference sequence). Unmatched junction bases numbered 3, after V lost 0 bases and J lost 5 bases. CDR3 loop: CASSIDWTSNEQYF. The CDR3 DNA sequence: TGTGCCAGTAGTATAGACTGGACTAGCAACGAGCAGTACTTC.

V gene TRBV11-2 combines with J gene TRBJ1-1; maybe TRBD1 (6 bases). CDR1 and CDR2 from the germline V gene are SGHAT and FQNNGV. Trimming left V 4 bases short and J 6 bases short, with 12 bases between. This CDR3 has 13 amino acids. In DNA form, the CDR3 reads TGTGCCAGCAGCTCTACAGGGTTCCCTGAAGCTTTCTTT. Its translation is CASSSTGFPEAFF. Based on the CDR3 plus reference TRBV11-2 and TRBJ1-1, the full variable domain is EAGVAQSPRYKIIEKRQSVAFWCNPISGHATLYWYQQILGQGPKLLIQFQNNGVVDDSQLPKDRFSAERLKGVDSTLKIQPAKLEDSAVYLCASSSTGFPEAFFGQGTRLTVV.

V and J are TRBV3-1 (or the pseudogene TRBV3-2) and TRBJ1-1; TRBD1 matches at 7 bases. Losses at the gene ends were 3 bases for V and 5 bases for J; bases not matched to a gene: 9. The CDR3 consists of 15 residues. Germline CDR1 LGHDT, CDR2 YNNKEL (reference sequence). CDR3 region: CASSHYRDRRTEAFF. The CDR3 nucleotides read TGTGCCAGCAGCCATTACCGGGACAGAAGGACTGAAGCTTTCTTT.

The rearrangement joins TRBV6-4 to TRBJ2-3, with D perhaps TRBD2 (5 bases). Trimming shortened V by 3 bases and J by 1 base, and 14 bases separated the two germline ends. The CDR3 has 16 amino acids. Germline loops: CDR1 MRHNA, CDR2 SNTAGT. The DNA of the CDR3 is TGTGCCAGCAGTGAAGGGAGTAGCGACGGCACAGATACGCAGTATTTT. This codes for CASSEGSSDGTDTQYF.

V usage is TRBV18 and J usage is TRBJ1-1, with D perhaps matching TRBD1 (5 bases). Germline-derived CDR1 and CDR2 are KGHSH and LQKENI. The CDR3 is 16 residues long. V lost 0 bases to trimming and J lost 4 bases, with 15 bases between them. This chain's CDR3 is CASSPPTGGKATEAFF. The CDR3 DNA is TGTGCCAGCTCACCACCGACGGGGGGGAAGGCCACTGAAGCTTTCTTT.

The chain employs TRBV13 and TRBJ1-4; tentative D call: TRBD1 (5 bases). Germline V lookup: CDR1 PRHDT, CDR2 FYEKMQ (reference sequence). Between the trimmed V and J ends, which lost 5 bases and 7 bases, there was a span of 14 bases. The CDR3 has 14 amino acids. CDR3: CASSMTDSGEKLFF. DNA for the CDR3: TGTGCCAGCAGCATGACAGATTCGGGTGAAAAACTGTTTTTT.

The chain uses TRBV5-1 and TRBJ1-1; 7 nucleotides line up with TRBD1. This CDR3 has 14 residues. Per germline, CDR1 SGHRS and CDR2 YFSETQ. Trimming took 4 bases from V and 5 from J; bases not matched to a gene: 8. CDR3 loop: CASSPRQGETEAFF. DNA of the CDR3: TGCGCCAGCAGCCCGCGACAGGGAGAAACTGAAGCTTTCTTT. Filled out from reference TRBV5-1 and TRBJ1-1, the complete variable domain reads KAGVTQTPRYLIKTRGQQVTLSCSPISGHRSVSWYQQTPGQGLQFLFEYFSETQRNKGNFPGRFSGRQFSNSRSEMNVSTLELGDSALYLCASSPRQGETEAFFGQGTRLTVV.

This sequence joins TRBV19 and TRBJ1-2, with 7 bases lining up with TRBD1. Germline V gives CDR1 LNHDA, CDR2 SQIVND (reference sequence). The CDR3 totals 16 residues. The V segment lost 3 bases and the J segment 0 bases; nucleotides outside the gene matches: 7. The CDR3 DNA reads TGTGCCAGTAGTATCAAAGGAGGGACAGCTAACTATGGCTACACCTTC. Encoded protein: CASSIKGGTANYGYTF. The full variable domain, in which reference TRBV19 and TRBJ1-2 provide the parts outside the CDR3, is DGGITQSPKYLFRKEGQNVTLSCEQNLNHDAMYWYRQDPGQGLRLIYYSQIVNDFQKGDIAEGYSVSREKKESFPLTVTSAQKNPTAFYLCASSIKGGTANYGYTFGSGTRLTVV.

The V call is TRBV15, the J call TRBJ1-5; D is unresolved. V shed 0 bases and J shed 9 bases, with 9 bases lying between them. Per germline, CDR1 LNHNV and CDR2 YYDKDF (reference sequence). CDR3 length: 13 amino acids. In DNA, the CDR3 is TGTGCCACCAGCAGAGAGCTGGCAAGGCCCCAGCATTTT. Its translation is CATSRELARPQHF.

The genes are TRBV6-5 and TRBJ2-3; D is perhaps TRBD2 (6 bases). This CDR3 spans 15 amino acids. CDR1 is MNHEY and CDR2 is SVGAGI in the germline V gene. Trimming took 8 bases from V and 0 from J, leaving 15 bases between them. CDR3 nucleotide sequence: TGTGCCAGCCTCCAGTGGGGGACTAGCACAGATACGCAGTATTTT. It encodes CASLQWGTSTDTQYF.

This sequence joins TRBV27 and TRBJ1-2, with 8 bases matching TRBD1. The germline V gene encodes CDR1 MNHEY and CDR2 SMNVEV (reference sequence). Losses at the gene ends were 0 bases for V and 2 bases for J; bases not matched to a gene: 8. CDR3 size: 17 residues. CDR3 DNA sequence: TGTGCCAGCAGTTTATCCCGGACAGGGTATAGGAACTATGGCTACACCTTC. Its translation: CASSLSRTGYRNYGYTF.

The V and J genes are TRBV7-8 and TRBJ2-7; 8 nucleotides line up with TRBD1. This CDR3 contains 16 residues. The V and J ends lost 7 bases and 2 bases, in that order; junction bases with no gene match: 13. Looked up from germline, CDR1 is SGHVS and CDR2 is FQNEAQ. This chain's CDR3 is CASNFPAGGRTYEQYF. Here the CDR3 DNA reads TGTGCCAGCAACTTCCCTGCAGGGGGCAGAACCTACGAGCAGTACTTC.

The chain links TRBV7-9 to TRBJ2-7; D not resolved. V was shortened by 2 bases and J by 0 bases, with 11 bases between the two germline ends. In germline, CDR1 is SEHNR, CDR2 FQNEAQ (reference sequence). The CDR3 loop spans 15 amino acids. CDR3 in DNA: TGTGCCAGCAGCTTATTGGTCGGTTACTCCTACGAGCAGTACTTC. It codes for CASSLLVGYSYEQYF.

V and J are TRBV2 and TRBJ1-1; 8 nucleotides line up with TRBD1. The CDR3 runs to 13 residues. Per the germline V gene, CDR1 is SNHLY and CDR2 is FYNNEI. V shed 7 bases, J shed 10 bases, and the junction held 11 bases outside the gene matches. CDR3 nucleotides: TGTGCCAGCAACTCAGGGGGCATTTGGCGAGCTTTCTTT. The encoded protein is CASNSGGIWRAFF.

The V and J genes are TRBV4-3 and TRBJ1-6; TRBD1 matches at 10 bases. V trimming: 1 base; J trimming: 9 bases; junction bases outside the gene matches: 15. The CDR3 runs to 19 residues. The germline V gene has CDR1 LGHNA and CDR2 YSLEER. The chain's CDR3 is CASSQGLGTGAADPSPLHF. The CDR3 coding sequence is TGCGCCAGCAGCCAAGGCCTTGGGACAGGGGCAGCGGATCCTTCACCCCTCCACTTT.

The CDR3 sequence: CASSLTGGEQFF. In nucleotides, the CDR3 is TGTGCCAGCAGCCTGACGGGGGGTGAGCAGTTCTTC. V is TRBV11-2 and J is TRBJ2-1, with 7 nucleotides matching TRBD2. Trimming removed 5 bases from V and 9 bases from J; junction bases left unmatched: 4. Looked up from germline, CDR1 is SGHAT and CDR2 is FQNNGV. The CDR3 is 12 amino acids.

This clone occurred once. V usage is TRBV2 and J usage is TRBJ2-1; no firm D call. Germline values: CDR1 SNHLY, CDR2 FYNNEI. CDR3 length: 12 residues. With 7 bases removed from V and 1 base from J, the gap between germline ends came to 5 bases. CDR3 nucleotides: TGTGCCAGCACTTTTTCCTACAATGAGCAGTTCTTC. Protein: CASTFSYNEQFF.

The chain carries TRBV3-1 (or the pseudogene TRBV3-2) and TRBJ2-1; D is possibly TRBD2 (6 bases). Trimming stripped 0 bases from V and 8 bases from J, with 17 bases between. Per the germline V gene, CDR1 is LGHDT and CDR2 is YNNKEL (reference sequence). CDR3 length: 16 residues. The CDR3 nucleotides are TGTGCCAGCAGCCAAGACGCTGCGACTAGGGCCCATGAGCAGTTCTTC. It is translated as CASSQDAATRAHEQFF.

This clone showed up just once. The rearrangement links TRBV15 to TRBJ2-1; TRBD2 matches at 7 bases. The J segment lost 5 bases and the V segment lost 0 bases, leaving 13 bases of the junction unmatched. From germline, CDR1 is LNHNV and CDR2 YYDKDF (reference sequence). The CDR3 runs 18 residues. The CDR3 loop is CATSRDLAARRDHNEQFF. The CDR3, as DNA: TGTGCCACCAGCAGAGACCTAGCGGCCAGGAGGGACCACAATGAGCAGTTCTTC. Looking up the rest from reference TRBV15 and TRBJ2-1 gives the full variable domain: DAMVIQNPRYQVTQFGKPVTLSCSQTLNHNVMYWYQQKSSQAPKLLFHYYDKDFNNEADTPDNFQSRRPNTSFCFLDIRSPGLGDTAMYLCATSRDLAARRDHNEQFFGPGTRLTVL.

This clone was observed once. V and J are TRBV6-1 and TRBJ1-2; 7 nucleotides match TRBD1. V was pared by 2 bases and J by 4 bases, with 4 bases of the junction left unmatched. Germline lookup yields CDR1 MNHNS and CDR2 SASEGT. The CDR3 runs 14 residues. The CDR3 DNA follows: TGTGCCAGCAGTGAACCCCAGGGGGGCTATGGCTACACCTTC. Translation gives CASSEPQGGYGYTF.

The J gene is TRBJ2-5, the V gene TRBV6-5; 10 positions agree with TRBD1. The junction had 8 bases not matched to a gene; V was cut back by 4 bases and J by 3 bases. The V gene's germline CDR1 is MNHEY and CDR2 SVGAGI. The CDR3 totals 16 residues. The CDR3 spells CASSSPSTGGEETQYF. The CDR3 DNA reads as TGTGCCAGCAGTTCGCCGTCGACAGGGGGCGAAGAGACCCAGTACTTC.

V usage is TRBV28 and J usage is TRBJ1-2; 7 bases match TRBD1. The CDR3 contains 14 residues. Germline CDR1 MDHEN, CDR2 SYDVKM. The J segment lost 4 bases and the V segment lost 6 bases, leaving 8 bases of the junction unmatched. CDR3 coding DNA: TGTGCCAGCAGAACGCCGGGACAGCTCTATGGCTACACCTTC. It encodes CASRTPGQLYGYTF.

The rearrangement joins TRBV2 to TRBJ1-5; the D is unclear. Between the trimmed V and J ends, which lost 2 bases and 4 bases, there was a span of 6 bases. Germline V gives CDR1 SNHLY, CDR2 FYNNEI. This CDR3 comprises 13 residues. The CDR3: CASSENGNQPQHF. The CDR3, as DNA: TGTGCCAGCAGTGAAAACGGGAATCAGCCCCAGCATTTT.

This chain uses TRBV6-5 with TRBJ2-3, with D perhaps TRBD1 (5 bases). Between the trimmed V and J ends, which lost 6 bases and 1 base, there was a span of 11 bases. The CDR3 consists of 14 residues. Germline V gene sequence: CDR1 MNHEY, CDR2 SVGAGI. The CDR3 DNA sequence: TGTGCCAGCAGACGAGACAGTCGCACAGATACGCAGTATTTT. Its protein product is CASRRDSRTDTQYF.

The chain combines TRBV7-2 with TRBJ1-1; D unresolved. CDR3 length: 14 amino acids. The V gene lost 1 base and the J gene lost 11 bases, with 17 bases spanning the gap. The V gene's germline CDR1 is SGHTA and CDR2 FQGNSA. This chain's CDR3 is CASSLVHLSVAAFF. The CDR3 DNA sequence: TGTGCCAGCAGCTTAGTTCACTTGTCGGTCGCGGCTTTCTTT.

The gene calls are TRBV27 and TRBJ1-4; 7 nucleotides agree with TRBD1. The CDR3 runs 15 residues. Germline V CDR1 and CDR2: MNHEY, SMNVEV (reference sequence). The junction had 11 bases not matched to a gene; V was cut back by 5 bases and J by 8 bases. The CDR3 nucleotides are TGTGCCAGCAGTCCTGGGACAGTACCTTCCGAAAAACTGTTTTTT. Amino acid sequence: CASSPGTVPSEKLFF.

The rearrangement uses TRBV30 and TRBJ2-7; D is undetermined. This CDR3 region has 13 residues. The V end was cut by 2 bases, the J end by 5 bases, with 13 bases between. Per germline, CDR1 GTSNPN and CDR2 SVGIG (reference sequence). The CDR3 region is CAWSSRDWNEQYF. CDR3 in DNA: TGTGCCTGGAGTTCCAGAGACTGGAACGAGCAGTACTTC.

This chain joins TRBV9 and TRBJ2-1, with D tentatively TRBD2 (6 bases). Germline values: CDR1 SGDLS, CDR2 YYNGEE. V gave up 0 bases and J gave up 0 bases, with 13 bases separating them. The CDR3 loop spans 17 amino acids. The CDR3 loop reads CASSVAVPGSSYNEQFF. CDR3 bases: TGTGCCAGCAGCGTAGCTGTCCCCGGGAGCTCCTACAATGAGCAGTTCTTC.

This clone was seen a handful of times. The rearrangement joins TRBV3-1 (or the pseudogene TRBV3-2) to TRBJ1-2; D gene uncertain. Germline V gene data show CDR1 as LGHDT and CDR2 as YNNKEL (reference sequence). This CDR3 is 14 amino acids long. The V end lost 4 bases, the J end lost 8 bases, and 17 bases lay between the germline ends. For the CDR3, the DNA is TGTGCCAGCAGCCCCGACGGGGTCGCCGGCGGCTACACCTTC. Amino acids: CASSPDGVAGGYTF.

This chain connects TRBV7-9 to TRBJ2-3; D is possibly TRBD2 (6 bases). CDR1 and CDR2 from the germline V gene are SEHNR and FQNEAQ (reference sequence). Trimming took off 5 bases at V and 4 bases at J, with 16 bases between the two ends. The length of the CDR3 is 15 residues. The CDR3 nucleotides read TGTGCCAGCAGCCCCCTTGGCGGAGGGGCAGATACGCAGTATTTT. Its translation is CASSPLGGGADTQYF.

The chain is built from TRBV12-2 and TRBJ2-1; TRBD2 is taken as the D call from the table, unchecked against the DNA. TRBV12-2 is a pseudogene locus. The CDR3 covers 16 residues. CDR3 region: CASRLGWREAYNEQFF. In DNA, the CDR3 is TGTGCAAGTCGCTTAGGATGGCGGGAGGCCTACAATGAGCAGTTCTTC.

This clone was detected once. The chain recombines TRBV4-1 with TRBJ2-7, with TRBD1 identical over 7 bases. CDR1 is MGHRA, CDR2 YSYEKL, per germline. This CDR3 is built from 14 residues. J lost 4 bases, V lost 5 bases, and 8 bases had no gene match. The CDR3 sequence: CASSFRQGSYEQYF. In DNA, the CDR3 is TGCGCCAGCAGCTTCCGACAGGGTAGTTACGAGCAGTACTTC.